The clone carrying this T cell receptor (beta chain) was picked up one time. What it binds is not known. Investigators divided CD4+ cells into CD45RA+ naive and CD45RA-negative memory subsets. This sample stems from a study of shared clonotypes between healthy human individuals. A 200 ng quantity of DNA, about 30,000 T cell genomes, went into the sorted-subset replicate PCRs. Sequenced by immunoSEQ multiplex PCR; TCRdb stores in-frame clones only, minus some. Of some 2,500,000 clones in the sample, 80% to 95% were seen once. General study findings and limits: Sequencing depth was a factor that was expected to affect clonotype sharing among donors.

V lost 7 bases, J lost 2 bases, and 3 bases stayed unmatched. The germline gives CDR1 SQVTM, CDR2 ANQGSEA. CDR3 length: 12 amino acids. The rearrangement uses TRBV29-1 and TRBJ2-3; 7 nucleotides align to TRBD2. This clonotype originated in a man between 18 and 35 years old in good health. Some clones in this sample may be carry-over from other donors' samples. Sequencing was done on a sample of naive CD4+ T cells from PBMCs. Subset specified: CD45RA+ positively selected. The CDR3 is CSDRLATDTQYF. The CDR3 coding sequence is TGCAGCGATCGACTAGCCACAGATACGCAGTATTTT.